This TCR beta chain was sequenced in a study of cytomegalovirus exposure and HLA in healthy donors. Study results and limitations: Researchers reported in a later analysis that common viral pathogens appeared linked to several top clusters. Among immune exposure information, only CMV serostatus was available. The authors listed 150 to 200 TCR beta chains as cytomegalovirus-associated.

PCR used 60 Vbeta primers and 13 Jbeta primers. Methods used by the authors: Around 10 million shared chains were among some 80 million unique TCR beta chains counted in a later analysis. Produced via immunoSEQ multiplex PCR; TCRdb's table is partial and in-frame only. D and trimming were read from the DNA, whereas the V and J calls and clone size are those reported in that table. The sample lists roughly 140,000 clones; approximately 80% were seen once. V shed 0 bases and J 7 bases; nucleotides not matched to a gene: 6. The CDR3 is 16 residues long. Germline V CDR1 and CDR2: MNHEY, SVGAGI. This clone was seen only a few times. Its antigen is unidentified.

This sequence was found in a man younger than 30 in good health and CMV-seronegative. Sequenced sample: PBMCs. The chain has TRBV6-5 and TRBJ2-1; 10 bases line up with TRBD2. The CDR3 region is CASSYSIAGGKNEQFF. Written as DNA, the CDR3 is TGTGCCAGCAGTTACTCGATAGCGGGAGGCAAGAATGAGCAGTTCTTC.